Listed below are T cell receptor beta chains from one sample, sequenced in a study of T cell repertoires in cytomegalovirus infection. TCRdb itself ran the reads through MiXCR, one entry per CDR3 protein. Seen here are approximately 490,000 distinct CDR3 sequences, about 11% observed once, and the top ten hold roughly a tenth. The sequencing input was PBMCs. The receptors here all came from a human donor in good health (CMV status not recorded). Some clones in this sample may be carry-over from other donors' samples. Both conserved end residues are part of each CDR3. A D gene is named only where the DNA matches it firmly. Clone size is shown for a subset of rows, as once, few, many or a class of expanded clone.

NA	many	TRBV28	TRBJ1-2	CASMGLNNYGYTF	TGTGCCAGCATGGGCCTAAATAACTATGGCTACACCTTC
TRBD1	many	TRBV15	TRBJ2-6	CATSTRTGLSGANVLTF	TGTGCCACCAGTACGAGGACAGGTCTCTCTGGGGCCAACGTCCTGACTTTC
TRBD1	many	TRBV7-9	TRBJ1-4	CASSLLTQGDEKLFF	TGTGCCAGCAGCTTGTTAACCCAGGGGGATGAAAAACTGTTTTTT
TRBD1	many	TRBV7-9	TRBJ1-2	CASRRTGTGGNGYTF	TGTGCCAGCAGACGCACCGGGACAGGGGGAAATGGCTACACCTTC
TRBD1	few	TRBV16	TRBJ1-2	CASSHGQGTIYGYTF	TGTGCCAGCAGCCACGGACAGGGTACAATCTATGGCTACACCTTC
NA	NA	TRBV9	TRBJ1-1	CAGSADRYTEAFF	TGTGCCGGCAGCGCAGACAGATACACTGAAGCTTTCTTT
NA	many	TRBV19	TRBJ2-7	CASSSRSPGDEQYF	TGTGCCAGTAGCTCCCGATCTCCAGGAGACGAGCAGTACTTC
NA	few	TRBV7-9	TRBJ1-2	CASGYNYGYTF	TGTGCCAGCGGTTATAACTATGGCTACACCTTC
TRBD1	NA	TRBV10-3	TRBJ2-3	CAISGGQGIDTQYF	TGTGCCATCAGTGGGGGACAGGGCATTGATACGCAGTATTTT
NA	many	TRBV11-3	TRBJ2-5	CASSFGNQETQYF	TGTGCCAGCAGCTTCGGCAACCAAGAGACCCAGTACTTC
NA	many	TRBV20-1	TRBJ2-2	CSARDRPPNTGELFF	TGCAGTGCTAGAGATCGGCCTCCTAACACCGGGGAGCTGTTTTTT
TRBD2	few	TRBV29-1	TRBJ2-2	CSVDGLAGNTGELFF	TGCAGCGTTGACGGGCTAGCGGGGAACACCGGGGAGCTGTTTTTT
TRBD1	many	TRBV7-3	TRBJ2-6	CASSLTPIESTGGSSGANVLTF	TGTGCCAGCAGCTTAACCCCCATCGAGTCGACAGGGGGTTCCTCTGGGGCCAACGTCCTGACTTTC
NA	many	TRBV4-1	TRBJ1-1	CASSQGLQGRGDNTEAFF	TGCGCCAGCAGCCAAGGACTCCAGGGTCGTGGGGATAACACTGAAGCTTTCTTT
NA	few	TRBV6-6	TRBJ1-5	CASSYSVLRGAEQPQHF	TGTGCCAGCAGTTACTCGGTTTTGCGGGGCGCGGAGCAGCCCCAGCATTTT
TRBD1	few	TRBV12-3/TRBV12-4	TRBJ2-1	CASSLLQGAYNEQFF	TGTGCCAGCAGTTTACTTCAGGGGGCCTACAATGAGCAGTTCTTC
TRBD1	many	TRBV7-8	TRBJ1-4	CASSGDRGITNEKLFF	TGTGCCAGCAGCGGGGACAGGGGAATAACTAATGAAAAACTGTTTTTT
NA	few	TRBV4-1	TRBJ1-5	CASSLQVTRPQHF	TGCGCCAGCAGCCTACAGGTGACGAGGCCCCAGCATTTT
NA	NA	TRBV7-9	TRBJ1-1	CASSLAGGLPEAFF	TGTGCCAGCAGCTTAGCGGGAGGGCTCCCTGAAGCTTTCTTT
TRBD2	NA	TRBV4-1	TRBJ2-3	CTSSPGPAGPTGGTDTQYF	TGCACCAGCAGCCCTGGTCCAGCGGGCCCGACGGGGGGGACAGATACGCAGTATTTT
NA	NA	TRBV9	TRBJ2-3	CASSVGDPRTDTQYF	TGTGCCAGCAGCGTAGGGGACCCGCGCACAGATACGCAGTATTTT
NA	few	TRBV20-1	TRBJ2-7	CSAPSDPPITYEQYF	TGCAGTGCGCCGTCGGACCCTCCCATTACCTACGAGCAGTACTTC
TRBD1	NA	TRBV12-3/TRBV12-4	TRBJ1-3	CASSLHDRVYTIYF	TGTGCCAGCAGTCTCCACGACAGGGTATACACCATATATTTT
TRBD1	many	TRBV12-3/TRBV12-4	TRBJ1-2	CASSRLTGLDGYTF	TGTGCCAGCAGTCGCCTGACAGGGCTGGATGGCTACACCTTC
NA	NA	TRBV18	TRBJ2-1	CASSRTGSGDEQFF	TGTGCCAGCTCACGAACAGGGTCAGGGGATGAGCAGTTCTTC
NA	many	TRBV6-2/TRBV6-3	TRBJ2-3	CASKLDSSTDTQYF	TGTGCCAGCAAACTCGACTCCTCCACAGATACGCAGTATTTT
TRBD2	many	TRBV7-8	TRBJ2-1	CASSLAPRGGRTRYNEQFF	TGTGCCAGCAGCTTAGCCCCCCGGGGAGGGCGGACTCGCTACAATGAGCAGTTCTTC
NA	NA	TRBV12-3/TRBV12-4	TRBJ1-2	CASSLLGGQFNYGYTF	TGTGCCAGCAGTTTACTAGGAGGACAGTTTAACTATGGCTACACCTTC
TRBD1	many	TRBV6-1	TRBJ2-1	CASKGAQGANEQFF	TGTGCCAGCAAAGGGGCCCAGGGGGCGAATGAGCAGTTCTTC
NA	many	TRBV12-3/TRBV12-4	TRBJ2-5	CASSMGGDETQYF	TGTGCCAGCAGTATGGGGGGAGACGAGACCCAGTACTTC
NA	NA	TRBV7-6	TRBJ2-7	CASSLERHVEQYF	TGTGCAAGCAGCTTAGAACGACACGTCGAGCAGTACTTC
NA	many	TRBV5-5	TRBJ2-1	CASSLGQKYGEQFF	TGTGCCAGCAGCTTGGGACAAAAGTATGGGGAGCAGTTCTTC
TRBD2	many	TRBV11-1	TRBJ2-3	CASSRGGTSGGTDTQYF	TGTGCCAGCAGCCGCGGAGGGACTAGCGGCGGCACAGATACGCAGTATTTT
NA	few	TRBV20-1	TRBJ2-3	CSARVGEDTQYF	TGCAGTGCTAGAGTCGGGGAGGATACGCAGTATTTT
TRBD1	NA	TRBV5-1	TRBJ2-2	CASSLRGTGTTGELFF	TGCGCCAGCAGCTTGCGGGGGACAGGGACCACCGGGGAGCTGTTTTTT
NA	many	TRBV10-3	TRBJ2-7	CAISESNEQYF	TGTGCCATCAGTGAGTCGAACGAGCAGTACTTC
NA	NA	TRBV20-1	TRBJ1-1	CSAPRNTAFF	TGCAGTGCTCCCAGGAATACAGCTTTCTTT
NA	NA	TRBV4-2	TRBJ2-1	CASSQDSDTSYNEQFF	TGTGCCAGCAGCCAAGACAGTGATACCTCCTACAATGAGCAGTTCTTC
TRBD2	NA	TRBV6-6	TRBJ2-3	CASSYGAGGGDTQYF	TGTGCCAGCAGTTACGGAGCGGGAGGGGGGGATACGCAGTATTTT
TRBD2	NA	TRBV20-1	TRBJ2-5	CSVAGVTAGTQYF	TGCAGTGTGGCGGGGGTGACCGCAGGGACCCAGTACTTC